Listed below are T cell receptor beta chains from one sample, sequenced in a study of molecular identifiers for immune sequencing clone quantification. TCRdb passed the PCR reads through MiXCR, listing each CDR3 protein once. This repertoire shows 30,000 to 40,000 distinct CDR3 sequences, about 20% found once; its top ten account for approximately 1.2%. Sequenced input: naive CD8+ T cells from blood, with Jurkat cell RNA spiked in. The receptors were sampled from a human donor in good health. Some libraries in this study had Jurkat cell RNA spiked in. The CDR3 runs from the conserved cysteine through the conserved F or W. D genes are given only for firm matches. Clone size is given for some rows only: seen once, a few or many times, or a class if the clone is expanded.

d_gene	abundance	v_gene	j_gene	CDR3nt	CDR3aa
-	many	TRBV7-6	TRBJ2-7	TGTGCCAGCAGCCCAGGATTTTCCAGCTCCTACGAGCAGTACTTC	CASSPGFSSSYEQYF
TRBD1	many	TRBV14	TRBJ2-5	TGTGCCAGCAGCCCTAAGACAGGGGGCCGGGAGACCCAGTACTTC	CASSPKTGGRETQYF
TRBD2	many	TRBV27	TRBJ2-7	TGTGCCAGCAGTCCTGGGACTAGCGGGGGGTACGAGCAGTACTTC	CASSPGTSGGYEQYF
TRBD1	-	TRBV20-1	TRBJ2-3	TGCAGTGCTTGGACAGGAGGCACTTCGACAGATACGCAGTATTTT	CSAWTGGTSTDTQYF
TRBD1	many	TRBV4-3	TRBJ1-2	TGCGCCAGCAGCCAGAGTGAGGGGACAGTTTATGGCTACACCTTC	CASSQSEGTVYGYTF
-	many	TRBV28	TRBJ2-7	TGTGCCAGCAGTCAACGTGTGAGACCCTACGAGCAGTACTTC	CASSQRVRPYEQYF
TRBD2	many	TRBV13	TRBJ2-1	TGTGCCAGCAGCCATAGCGGGAGGCTCCACAATGAGCAGTTCTTC	CASSHSGRLHNEQFF
-	few	TRBV12-3/TRBV12-4	TRBJ2-7	TGTGCCAGCAGTCTTGGGGTTACGACCCACTACGAGCAGTACTTC	CASSLGVTTHYEQYF
-	many	TRBV27	TRBJ2-7	TGTGCCAGCAGTACGGGTTACGAGCAGTACTTC	CASSTGYEQYF
TRBD2	many	TRBV5-1	TRBJ2-2	TGCGCCGCCCTAGCGGAGAACACCGGGGAGCTGTTTTTT	CAALAENTGELFF
-	many	TRBV4-1	TRBJ1-5	TGCGCCAGCAGCCAAGACGGCAGGGGTAGCAATCAGCCCCAGCATTTT	CASSQDGRGSNQPQHF
-	-	TRBV12-3/TRBV12-4	TRBJ2-1	TGTGCCAGCAGTTTTCCCGAGGGACGGGTCATTGGGTATGAGCAGTTCTTC	CASSFPEGRVIGYEQFF